A single sample gave rise to the 10 T cell receptor beta chains below, sequenced in a study of T cell responses to AZD1222 COVID-19 vaccine. Only in-frame clones appear in the TCRdb table, and some are missing; sequencing was by immunoSEQ multiplex PCR. There are about 180,000 clones in the sample; over 85% occur only once, and roughly 1% lies in the top ten. The sequences come from peripheral blood, collected 28 days after the second dose of the MenACWY control vaccine. All receptors derive from an adult who received the MenACWY meningococcal vaccine as a control.

The chain links TRBV29-1 to TRBJ1-1, with D possibly matching TRBD1 (5 bases). CDR3 length equals 12 residues. Trimming cost V 3 bases and J 2 bases, with 7 bases left between them. Germline V gene lookup returns CDR1 SQVTM and CDR2 ANQGSEA. CDR3 residues: CSVDRANTEAFF. CDR3 DNA sequence: TGCAGCGTTGACAGGGCCAACACTGAAGCTTTCTTT.

DNA of the CDR3: TGTGCCAGCAGCGTAGCCCAGGGGGCTTCGGCTGGAAACACCATATATTTT. Protein product: CASSVAQGASAGNTIYF. The chain employs TRBV9 and TRBJ1-3, with 8 bases that match TRBD1. The CDR3 is 17 amino acids. Per germline, CDR1 SGDLS and CDR2 YYNGEE. Trimming took 0 bases from V and 2 from J; bases not matched to a gene: 7.

The chain recombines TRBV5-1 with TRBJ1-2; D is unresolved. Germline lookup yields CDR1 SGHRS and CDR2 YFSETQ. The CDR3 length is 12 residues. Trimming took off 0 bases at V and 3 bases at J, with 3 bases between the two ends. CDR3 region: CASSLGYYGYTF. The DNA for the CDR3 is TGCGCCAGCAGCTTGGGCTACTATGGCTACACCTTC.

This clone came up once. This rearrangement joins TRBV2 to TRBJ1-6; tentatively, D is TRBD1 (5 bases). The germline CDR1 and CDR2 sequences are SNHLY and FYNNEI. This CDR3 has 16 amino acids. The V end was cut by 4 bases, the J end by 7 bases, with 17 bases between. In DNA form, the CDR3 reads TGTGCCAGCAGTGGCCTAGTGACAGTGAAGAATTCACCCCTCCACTTT. This translates into CASSGLVTVKNSPLHF.

The chain joins TRBV2 to TRBJ1-5; D remains ambiguous. Trimming left V 4 bases short and J 1 base short, with 8 bases between. Per germline, CDR1 SNHLY and CDR2 FYNNEI. This CDR3 region has 14 residues. This CDR3 is CASSGAGSNQPQHF. The CDR3 DNA is TGTGCCAGCAGTGGGGCTGGAAGCAATCAGCCCCAGCATTTT.

The chain recombines TRBV19 with TRBJ2-5; D gene ambiguous. Deletions cut 3 bases from V and 3 bases from J, with 11 bases between. Germline CDR1 reads LNHDA; CDR2 reads SQIVND (reference sequence). This CDR3 region has 14 residues. The CDR3 protein is CASSILPLKETQYF. The CDR3 coding sequence is TGTGCCAGTAGTATCCTCCCCCTAAAAGAGACCCAGTACTTC.

This chain connects TRBV6-6 to TRBJ2-7; TRBD1 aligns across 10 bases. Looked up from germline, CDR1 is MNHNY and CDR2 is SVGAGI (reference sequence). The CDR3 is made up of 15 amino acids. Trimming took 2 bases from V and 5 from J; bases not matched to a gene: 6. Here the CDR3 DNA reads TGTGCCAGCAGTTACCGGGACAGGGGTGGGGACGAGCAGTACTTC. Encoded protein: CASSYRDRGGDEQYF.

V is TRBV12-3 or TRBV12-4 and J is TRBJ1-2, with 9 nucleotides matching TRBD1. V trimming: 5 bases; J trimming: 10 bases; junction bases outside the gene matches: 8. The CDR3 contains 13 residues. CDR3 amino acids: CASSKGQGYDYTF. CDR3 bases: TGTGCCAGCAGTAAGGGACAGGGCTACGACTACACCTTC.

This chain joins TRBV6-5 and TRBJ1-2; D might be TRBD1 (6 bases). The CDR3 has 14 amino acids. Per germline, CDR1 MNHEY and CDR2 SVGAGI. Trimming took off 8 bases at V and 6 bases at J, with 19 bases between the two ends. The CDR3 coding sequence is TGTGCCAGCCAACAGGGAGGGCGAATGGATGGCTACACCTTC. It translates to CASQQGGRMDGYTF.

The J gene is TRBJ2-6, the V gene TRBV5-6; D gene uncertain. V shed 0 bases and J shed 0 bases, with 10 bases lying between them. Germline values: CDR1 SGHDT, CDR2 YYEEEE. The CDR3 loop spans 17 amino acids. CDR3: CASSLGGLNSGANVLTF. The CDR3 nucleotides are TGTGCCAGCAGCTTGGGGGGTCTTAACTCTGGGGCCAACGTCCTGACTTTC.